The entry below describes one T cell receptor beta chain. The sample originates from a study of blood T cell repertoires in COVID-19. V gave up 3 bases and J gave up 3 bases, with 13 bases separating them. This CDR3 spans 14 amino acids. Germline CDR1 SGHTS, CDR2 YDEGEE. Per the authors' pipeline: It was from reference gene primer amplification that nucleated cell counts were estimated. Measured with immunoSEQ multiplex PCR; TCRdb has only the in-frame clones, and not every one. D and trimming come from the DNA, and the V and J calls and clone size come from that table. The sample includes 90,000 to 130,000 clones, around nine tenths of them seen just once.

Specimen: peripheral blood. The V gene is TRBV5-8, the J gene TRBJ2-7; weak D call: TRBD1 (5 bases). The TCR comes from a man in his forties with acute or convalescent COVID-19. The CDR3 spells CASSSWGGGYEQYF. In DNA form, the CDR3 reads TGTGCCAGCAGCTCATGGGGCGGCGGCTACGAGCAGTACTTC.